This T cell receptor (beta chain) is drawn from a study of cytomegalovirus exposure and HLA in healthy donors. Overall study: The 100 to 150 validation repertoires and the approximately 630 first-cohort repertoires shared a platform, a later analysis reported.

CDR3 length: 16 residues. V was clipped by 2 bases and J by 8 bases, with 21 bases between them. Per germline, CDR1 GTSNPN and CDR2 SVGIG (reference sequence). Turning to this clone: Its antigen is unidentified.

Study-wide findings and caveats: Under in vitro conditions, three CMV-associated chains were confirmed as specific for CMV antigens. Cytomegalovirus-associated TCR beta chains were listed, numbering 150 to 200.

Here immunoSEQ multiplex PCR was the method, and the copy in TCRdb shows in-frame clones only, minus some. Of 200,000 to 250,000 clones listed, approximately 80% are singletons. Separation from the approximately 660-subject first cohort characterized the roughly 120-subject validation cohort, to which the donors belonged. The TCR sequence derives from a woman in her twenties or thirties in good health and CMV-seropositive. The chain has TRBV30 and TRBJ1-4; D uncertain. The specimen was PBMCs. CDR3 nucleotides: TGTGCCTGGAGTCCTCCCCTCGGCGATCTGAGGGAAAAACTGTTTTTT. Its translation is CAWSPPLGDLREKLFF.